This T cell receptor (beta chain) was captured in a study of chemoradiotherapy in HPV16-positive cancers. Study-level results: For HPV16-positive patients, expanding HPV-responsive T cells associated with longer recurrence-free survival. During treatment, candidate HPV-specific clones and E7-related motifs expanded in tumor.

Repeated repertoire sampling spanned the course of chemoradiotherapy. Germline CDR1 is GTSNPN and CDR2 is SVGIG (reference sequence). Trimming removed 5 bases from V and 7 bases from J; junction bases left unmatched: 10. The CDR3 extends over 14 amino acids. Data came from immunoSEQ multiplex PCR; TCRdb stores just in-frame clones and leaves some out. The sample comprises approximately 52,000 clones, around nine tenths of which are singletons, and around 3.5% rests with the top ten. On this clone itself: Its target is not known.

This chain joins TRBV30 and TRBJ1-4; TRBD1 matches 7 bases. The sample in question was blood, obtained from a patient who underwent chemoradiotherapy. The receptor's source is a human donor with HPV-associated anogenital cancer. The CDR3 sequence is CAWGQGGIGEKLFF. CDR3 sequence (DNA): TGTGCCTGGGGTCAAGGGGGCATCGGTGAAAAACTGTTTTTT.